This is a list of T cell receptor beta chains from one sample in a study of blood T cell repertoires in COVID-19. Assay: immunoSEQ multiplex PCR; the TCRdb copy retains only in-frame clones and omits some. Of some 200,000 clones listed, 84% are singletons. The sample was peripheral blood. The receptors were sampled from a woman between 50 and 59 years old with active or convalescent COVID-19. Both conserved end residues are part of each CDR3. Each record gives: J gene, V gene, D gene, clone size, CDR3 DNA, CDR3 protein. D genes are given only for firm matches. The size entry is marked missing in some rows and otherwise reads once, few, many or a size class.

>TRBJ2-1|TRBV30|TRBD2|NA
TGTGCCTGGAGTGTACGAGCGGGAGGAGAGAATGAGCAGTTCTTC
CAWSVRAGGENEQFF
>TRBJ2-2|TRBV5-5|NA|NA
TGTGCCAGCAGCTTTGTCTTTAGAGGCACCGGGGAGCTGTTTTTT
CASSFVFRGTGELFF
>TRBJ2-7|TRBV27|NA|NA
TGTGCCAGCAGTCATGCACTATCCTACGAGCAGTACTTC
CASSHALSYEQYF
>TRBJ1-6|TRBV6-4|NA|NA
TGTGCCAGCAGTGACTTGAAACAGCCTCTCACCCTCCACTTT
CASSDLKQPLTLHF
>TRBJ2-5|TRBV2|TRBD1|NA
TGTGCCAGCAGTCCCGACAGGGTACAAGAGACCCAGTACTTC
CASSPDRVQETQYF
>TRBJ2-7|TRBV6-6|NA|NA
TGTGCCAGCACCTTGGCGGGACGAGACGAGCAGTACTTC
CASTLAGRDEQYF
>TRBJ1-2|TRBV5-6|TRBD1|NA
TGTGCCAGCAGTTTCAACAGGGGGCAGGGCTACACCTTC
CASSFNRGQGYTF
>TRBJ1-1|TRBV5-6|NA|NA
TGTGCCAGCAGCCCTTTCGTTAGACAGAACACTGAAGCTTTCTTT
CASSPFVRQNTEAFF
>TRBJ1-2|TRBV18|TRBD1|NA
TGTGCCAGCGGGACAGAGCTAGGATCTGGCTACACCTTC
CASGTELGSGYTF
>TRBJ2-3|TRBV6-5|TRBD2|NA
TGTGCCAGCAGTAGCGGGGGCCCACCAAATACGCAGTATTTT
CASSSGGPPNTQYF
>TRBJ1-6|TRBV10-3|NA|many
TGTGCCATCAGTGAGTCCCCAGGCAAACTTAATTCACCCCTCCACTTT
CAISESPGKLNSPLHF
>TRBJ1-4|TRBV29-1|NA|NA
TGCAGCGTGGGGAGGGGGACAACTAATGAAAAACTGTTTTTT
CSVGRGTTNEKLFF
>TRBJ2-1|TRBV24-1|TRBD2|NA
TGTGCCATTAGGACTAGCGGGATAGGGCTCAATGAGCAGTTCTTC
CAIRTSGIGLNEQFF
>TRBJ2-5|TRBV7-3|TRBD2|NA
TGTGCCAGCAGCTTGAATAGCGGGAGATGGGGAGAGACCCAGTACTTC
CASSLNSGRWGETQYF
>TRBJ1-1|TRBV2|NA|NA
TGTGCCAGCAGCCGGGACATATTCAACACTGAAGCTTTCTTT
CASSRDIFNTEAFF
>TRBJ1-1|TRBV11-2|NA|NA
TGTGCCAGCAGCTTAGGGGGCGGGGGTACCACTGAAGCTTTCTTT
CASSLGGGGTTEAFF
>TRBJ2-3|TRBV5-4|TRBD2|NA
TGTGCCAGCAGCTTAGGGCTAGCGGATAATACGCAGTATTTT
CASSLGLADNTQYF
>TRBJ1-1|TRBV5-8|NA|few
TGTGCCAGCAGCTCCTACAGGGTTGATTTGTCTGAAGCTTTCTTT
CASSSYRVDLSEAFF
>TRBJ2-5|TRBV6-6|NA|NA
TGTGCCAGCAGTCTCCGGGGGGCTACATACCAAGAGACCCAGTACTTC
CASSLRGATYQETQYF
>TRBJ2-3|TRBV3-1/TRBV3-2|NA|NA
TGTGCCAGCAGCCAAGTCAGGCACGTCGGAGGTACGCAGTATTTT
CASSQVRHVGGTQYF
>TRBJ1-1|TRBV24-1|NA|few
TGTGCCACCAGACCCGCGGGTCTGTGGGCTTTCTTT
CATRPAGLWAFF
>TRBJ1-2|TRBV2|NA|NA
TGTGCCAGCAGTGTGGTCAGGAACTATGGCTACACCTTC
CASSVVRNYGYTF
>TRBJ1-1|TRBV18|NA|NA
TGTGCCAGCTCACCAACCGAGACAGCGAACACTGAAGCTTTCTTT
CASSPTETANTEAFF
>TRBJ1-2|TRBV29-1|TRBD1|NA
TGCAGCGTTGAAGAATATCAGGGGGCGGGAGGCTACACCTTC
CSVEEYQGAGGYTF
>TRBJ2-7|TRBV7-2|NA|NA
TGTGCCAGCAGCTTAGTGGACCTACGGGACTACGAGCAGTACTTC
CASSLVDLRDYEQYF
>TRBJ1-1|TRBV2|NA|NA
TGTGCCAGCGCGGGTACTGAAGCTTTCTTT
CASAGTEAFF
>TRBJ1-5|TRBV2|NA|NA
TGTGCCAGCACCGGACTGGAAGTAGAGCCCCAGCATTTT
CASTGLEVEPQHF
>TRBJ1-1|TRBV5-5|NA|NA
TGTGCCAGCACCTCGGGTGTCAACACTGAAGCTTTCTTT
CASTSGVNTEAFF
>TRBJ1-3|TRBV6-5|NA|NA
TGTGCCAGCAGGACAACAGGCGCCGGAAACACCATATATTTT
CASRTTGAGNTIYF
>TRBJ2-7|TRBV5-1|TRBD2|NA
TGCGCCAGCACTCAATTAGCGGGAGGCCCCTACGAGCAGTACTTC
CASTQLAGGPYEQYF
>TRBJ2-1|TRBV2|NA|NA
TGTGCCAGCAGTTCCGCTGACTGGGGCCATGAGCAGTTCTTC
CASSSADWGHEQFF